This section outlines one T cell receptor (beta chain) sequence together with its context. The sample contains more than one DNA sequence encoding this CDR3. The data derive from a study of cytomegalovirus exposure and HLA in healthy donors. Though nominally healthy at sampling, donors likely had unrecorded immune exposures. With 60 Vbeta and 13 Jbeta primers, the PCR was carried out. Profiled with immunoSEQ multiplex PCR; TCRdb holds only in-frame clones, not every one. The sample carries more than 130,000 clones, 80% recorded once. J was trimmed by 0 bases and V by 4 bases; bases with no gene match: 3. Germline V gene lookup returns CDR1 SGHNT and CDR2 YYREEE (reference sequence). This CDR3 is 14 amino acids long.

This TCR came from a man under 40 in good health and CMV-seronegative. Sequenced input: PBMCs. The J gene is TRBJ1-1, the V gene TRBV5-4, with 7 bases fitting TRBD1. CDR3 in amino acids: CASSLDRLNTEAFF. The CDR3 DNA is TGTGCCAGCAGCCTGGACAGGTTGAACACTGAAGCTTTCTTT.